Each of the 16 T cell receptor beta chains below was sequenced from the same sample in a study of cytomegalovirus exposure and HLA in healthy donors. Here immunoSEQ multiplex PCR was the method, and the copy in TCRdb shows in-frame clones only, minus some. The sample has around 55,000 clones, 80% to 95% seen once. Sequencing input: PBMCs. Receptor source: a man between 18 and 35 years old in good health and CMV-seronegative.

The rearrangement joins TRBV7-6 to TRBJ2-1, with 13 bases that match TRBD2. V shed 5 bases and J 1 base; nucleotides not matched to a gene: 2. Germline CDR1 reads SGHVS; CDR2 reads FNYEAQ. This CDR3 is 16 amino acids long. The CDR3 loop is CASSRLAGGSYNEQFF. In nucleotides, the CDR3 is TGTGCCAGCAGCCGACTAGCGGGAGGTTCCTACAATGAGCAGTTCTTC.

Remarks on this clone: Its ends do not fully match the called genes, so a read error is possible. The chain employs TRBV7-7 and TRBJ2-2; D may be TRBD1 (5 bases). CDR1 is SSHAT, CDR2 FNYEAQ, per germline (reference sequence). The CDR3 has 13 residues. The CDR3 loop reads CASSRRVGGELFF. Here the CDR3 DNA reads TGTGCTAGCAGCCGCAGGGTAGGCGGGGAGCTGTTTTTT.

The CDR3, as DNA: TGTGCCAGCAGCGTAGCCGGCTCTAGCGGGACTAGCACAGATACGCAGTATTTT. Protein sequence: CASSVAGSSGTSTDTQYF. V and J are TRBV9 and TRBJ2-3; 9 nucleotides line up with TRBD2. The CDR3 is 18 residues long. J gave up 0 bases and V 0 bases, and 8 bases lay outside the gene matches. The germline CDR1 and CDR2 sequences are SGDLS and YYNGEE.

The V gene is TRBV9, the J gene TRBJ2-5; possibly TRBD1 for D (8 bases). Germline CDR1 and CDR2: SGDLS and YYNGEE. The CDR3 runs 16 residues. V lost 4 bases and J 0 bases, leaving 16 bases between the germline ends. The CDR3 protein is CASSTGGAAYQETQYF. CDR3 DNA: TGTGCCAGCAGCACAGGGGGGGCGGCGTACCAAGAGACCCAGTACTTC.

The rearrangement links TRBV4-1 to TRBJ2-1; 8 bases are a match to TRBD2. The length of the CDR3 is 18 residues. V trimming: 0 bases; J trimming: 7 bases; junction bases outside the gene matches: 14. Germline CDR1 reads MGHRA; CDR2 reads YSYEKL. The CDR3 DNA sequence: TGCGCCAGCAGCCAAGATTCTGTGGTCGCGGGAGGCCGGAATGAGCAGTTCTTC. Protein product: CASSQDSVVAGGRNEQFF.

CDR3 region: CASSEAGREGRKTQYF. DNA of the CDR3: TGTGCCAGCAGTGAAGCAGGGCGGGAGGGCCGAAAGACCCAGTACTTC. This sequence joins TRBV2 and TRBJ2-5; 9 positions match TRBD2. This CDR3 region has 16 residues. CDR1 and CDR2 (germline): SNHLY, FYNNEI. Trimming cost V 0 bases and J 6 bases; bases outside gene matches: 8.

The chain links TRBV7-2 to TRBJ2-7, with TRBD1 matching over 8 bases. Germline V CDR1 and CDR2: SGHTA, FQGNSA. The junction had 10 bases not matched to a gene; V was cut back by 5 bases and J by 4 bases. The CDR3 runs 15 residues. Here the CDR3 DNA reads TGTGCCAGCAGCACTGGGACAGGTCTGTGGTACGAGCAGTACTTC. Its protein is CASSTGTGLWYEQYF.

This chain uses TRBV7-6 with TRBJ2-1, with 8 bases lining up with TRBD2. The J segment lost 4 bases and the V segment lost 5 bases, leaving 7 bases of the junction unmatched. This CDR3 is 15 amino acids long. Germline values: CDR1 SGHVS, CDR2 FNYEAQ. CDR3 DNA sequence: TGTGCCAGCAGCCAGAGCGGGAGTGGGTACAATGAGCAGTTCTTC. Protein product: CASSQSGSGYNEQFF.

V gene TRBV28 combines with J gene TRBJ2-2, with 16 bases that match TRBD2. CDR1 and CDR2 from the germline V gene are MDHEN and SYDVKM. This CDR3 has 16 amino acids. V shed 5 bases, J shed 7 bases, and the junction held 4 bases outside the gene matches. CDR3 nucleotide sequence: TGTGCCAGCAGTCGCGGGACTAGCGGGAGGGGCGGGGAGCTGTTTTTT. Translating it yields CASSRGTSGRGGELFF.

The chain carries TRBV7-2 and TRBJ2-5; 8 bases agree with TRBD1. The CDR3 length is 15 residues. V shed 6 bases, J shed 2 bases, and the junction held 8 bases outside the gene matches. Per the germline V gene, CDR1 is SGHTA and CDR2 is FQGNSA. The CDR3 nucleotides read TGTGCCAGCAGTCTAGGACAGGGAGGACAAGAGACCCAGTACTTC. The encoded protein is CASSLGQGGQETQYF. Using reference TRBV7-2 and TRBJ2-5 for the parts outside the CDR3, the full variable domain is GAGVSQSPSNKVTEKGKDVELRCDPISGHTALYWYRQSLGQGLEFLIYFQGNSAPDKSGLPSDRFSAERTGGSVSTLTIQRTQQEDSAVYLCASSLGQGGQETQYFGPGTRLLVL.

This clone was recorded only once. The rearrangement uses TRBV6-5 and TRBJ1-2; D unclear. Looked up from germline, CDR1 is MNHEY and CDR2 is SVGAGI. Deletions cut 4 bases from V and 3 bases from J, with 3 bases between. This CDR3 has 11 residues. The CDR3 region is CASSSDYGYTF. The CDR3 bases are TGTGCCAGCAGTTCCGACTATGGCTACACCTTC.

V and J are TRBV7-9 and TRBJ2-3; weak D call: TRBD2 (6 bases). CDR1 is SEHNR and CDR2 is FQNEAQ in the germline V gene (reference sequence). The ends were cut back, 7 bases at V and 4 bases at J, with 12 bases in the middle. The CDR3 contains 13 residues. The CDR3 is CASIRETSDTQYF. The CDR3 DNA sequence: TGTGCCAGCATCCGGGAGACCTCAGATACGCAGTATTTT.

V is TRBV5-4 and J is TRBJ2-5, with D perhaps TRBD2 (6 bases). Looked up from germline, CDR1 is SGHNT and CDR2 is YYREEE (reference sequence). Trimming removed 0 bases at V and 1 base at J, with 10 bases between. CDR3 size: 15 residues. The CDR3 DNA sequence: TGTGCCAGCAGCTTGGCTGGGGGGACCCAAGAGACCCAGTACTTC. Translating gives CASSLAGGTQETQYF. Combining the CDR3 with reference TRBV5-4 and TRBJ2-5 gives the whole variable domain ETGVTQSPTHLIKTRGQQVTLRCSSQSGHNTVSWYQQALGQGPQFIFQYYREEENGRGNFPPRFSGLQFPNYSSELNVNALELDDSALYLCASSLAGGTQETQYFGPGTRLLVL.

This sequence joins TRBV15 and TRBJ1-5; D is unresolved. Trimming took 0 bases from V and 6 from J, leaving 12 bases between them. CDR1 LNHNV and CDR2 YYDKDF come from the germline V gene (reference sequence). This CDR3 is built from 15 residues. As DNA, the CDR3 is TGTGCCACCAGCAGAGAACGAGGGCAGAGTCAGCCCCAGCATTTT. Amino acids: CATSRERGQSQPQHF.

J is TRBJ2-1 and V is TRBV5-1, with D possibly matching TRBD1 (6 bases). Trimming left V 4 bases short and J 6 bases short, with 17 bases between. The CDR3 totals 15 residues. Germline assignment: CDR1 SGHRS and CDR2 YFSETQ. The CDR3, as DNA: TGCGCCAGCAGCCCGAGGGCAGGGGCGGGCAATGAGCAGTTCTTC. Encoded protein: CASSPRAGAGNEQFF.

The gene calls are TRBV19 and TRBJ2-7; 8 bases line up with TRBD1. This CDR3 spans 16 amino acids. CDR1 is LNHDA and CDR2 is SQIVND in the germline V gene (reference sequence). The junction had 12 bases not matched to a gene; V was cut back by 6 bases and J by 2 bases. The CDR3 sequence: CASRSPGTGDPYEQYF. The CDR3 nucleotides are TGTGCCAGTAGGTCCCCCGGGACAGGCGATCCCTACGAGCAGTACTTC.